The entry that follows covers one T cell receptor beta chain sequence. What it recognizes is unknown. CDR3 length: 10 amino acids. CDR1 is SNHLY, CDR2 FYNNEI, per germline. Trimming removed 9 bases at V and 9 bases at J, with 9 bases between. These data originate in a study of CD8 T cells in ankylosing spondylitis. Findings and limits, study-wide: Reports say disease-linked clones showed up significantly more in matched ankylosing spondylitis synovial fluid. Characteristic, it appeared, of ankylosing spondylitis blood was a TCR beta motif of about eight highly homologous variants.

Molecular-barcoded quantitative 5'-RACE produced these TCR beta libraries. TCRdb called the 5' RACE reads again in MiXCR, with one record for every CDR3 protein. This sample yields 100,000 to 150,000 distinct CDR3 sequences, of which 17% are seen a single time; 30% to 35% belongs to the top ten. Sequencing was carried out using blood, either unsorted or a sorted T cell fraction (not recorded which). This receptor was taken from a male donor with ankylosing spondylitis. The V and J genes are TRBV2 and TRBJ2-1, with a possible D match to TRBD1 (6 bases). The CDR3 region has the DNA TGTGCCAGACAGGGAAGTGAGCAGTTCTTC. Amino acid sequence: CARQGSEQFF.